This T cell receptor (beta chain) was recovered during a study of blood T cell repertoires in COVID-19. For the study at large: Sources were T cells, B-cell-depleted T cells, or PBMCs; the material itself was cDNA or gDNA.

Libraries were prepared by immunoSEQ multiplex PCR; TCRdb keeps only in-frame clonotypes and omits some of them. The table records a few hundred thousand clones, around 87% of them present only once. Recovered Cohort 3 donors showed two negative PCRs, clearance, or symptom resolution. CDR3 length: 16 amino acids. Germline assignment: CDR1 KGHSY and CDR2 FQNENV. Trimming took off 2 bases at V and 5 bases at J, with 18 bases between the two ends. V usage is TRBV16 and J usage is TRBJ1-2; D may be TRBD1 (6 bases). This receptor was identified in a woman aged 50 to 65 who had recovered from COVID-19. Sequencing was carried out using PBMCs or T cells enriched from blood (not recorded which). The CDR3 protein is CASSQRGTQGLYGYTF. In nucleotides, the CDR3 is TGTGCCAGCAGCCAAAGAGGGACCCAGGGGCTTTATGGCTACACCTTC.